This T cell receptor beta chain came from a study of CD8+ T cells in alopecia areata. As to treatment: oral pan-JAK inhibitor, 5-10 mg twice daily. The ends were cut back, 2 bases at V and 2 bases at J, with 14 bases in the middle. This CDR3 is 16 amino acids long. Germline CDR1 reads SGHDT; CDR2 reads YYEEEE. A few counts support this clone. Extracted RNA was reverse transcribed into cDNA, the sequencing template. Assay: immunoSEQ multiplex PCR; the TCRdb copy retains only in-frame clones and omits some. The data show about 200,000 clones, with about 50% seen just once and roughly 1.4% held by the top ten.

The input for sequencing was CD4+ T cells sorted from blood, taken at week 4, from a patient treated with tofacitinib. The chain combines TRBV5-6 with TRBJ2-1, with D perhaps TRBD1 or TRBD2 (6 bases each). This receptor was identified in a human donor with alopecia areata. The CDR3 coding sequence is TGTGCCAGCAGCTTTGAGGGGGGCGTGACCTACAATGAGCAGTTCTTC. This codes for CASSFEGGVTYNEQFF.